Each of the 7 T cell receptor beta chains below was sequenced from the same sample in a study of Japanese encephalitis immunity and Zika vaccine responses (dated by TCRdb to about 2021). After labeling with CellTrace CFSE, PBMCs were cultured for around six days in RPMI containing about 8.1% human serum along with peptide pools, each at roughly 0.94 ug/mL. The method behind the library was 5' RACE. The reads were generated on an Illumina MiSeq. TCRdb reanalyzed the raw reads on its own, using fastp at Q25 for trimming and MiXCR for clone calling, and kept in-frame beta chains. Each CDR3 protein gets just one entry, which takes the most common genes and DNA from the rows behind it. This sample lists about 130 distinct CDR3 sequences; about 2.2% were detected once. Around two fifths of the sample is in the top ten clones. The sequencing used antigen-activated CD8+ T cells from blood, cultured, collected during a Zika inactivated vaccine study. The receptors come from an adult woman who received an inactivated Zika virus vaccine.

By share, this clonotype ranks as large. The J gene is TRBJ2-5, the V gene TRBV20-1, with 7 positions matching TRBD2. Looked up from germline, CDR1 is DFQATT and CDR2 is SNEGSKA (reference sequence). After removal of 5 bases from V and 7 bases from J, the junction contained 10 bases not matched to a gene. The CDR3 runs 13 residues. Here the CDR3 DNA reads TGCAGTGCTGGGTGGGAGGGGTGGATGACCCAGTACTTC. Residues: CSAGWEGWMTQYF.

This clonotype counts as hyperexpanded (1% or more). The rearrangement joins TRBV9 to TRBJ2-7; unclear D gene. Trimming took 0 bases from V and 9 from J, leaving 19 bases between them. The CDR3 runs to 15 residues. Looked up from germline, CDR1 is SGDLS and CDR2 is YYNGEE. The CDR3 DNA sequence: TGTGCCAGCAGCGTAGAACCCGGCCCCCTCTGGGGGCAGTACTTC. It translates to CASSVEPGPLWGQYF.

By its share, this clonotype is hyperexpanded. The genes are TRBV28 and TRBJ2-3, with TRBD1 as a possible D gene (6 bases). Germline loops: CDR1 MDHEN, CDR2 SYDVKM. There are 12 residues in the CDR3. V was trimmed by 6 bases and J by 5 bases, leaving 9 bases between them. DNA for the CDR3: TGTGCCAGCAGGAGGGGGATAGATACGCAGTATTTT. Its protein product is CASRRGIDTQYF.

This clonotype counts as large (0.1 to 1%). The chain carries TRBV5-1 and TRBJ2-5, with D possibly matching TRBD2 (6 bases). CDR3 length equals 14 residues. Germline values: CDR1 SGHRS, CDR2 YFSETQ. V lost 1 base and J 3 bases, leaving 10 bases between the germline ends. The CDR3 is CASSLWRAEETQYF. CDR3 nucleotides: TGCGCCAGCAGCTTGTGGAGGGCGGAAGAGACCCAGTACTTC. The variable domain in full, completed from reference TRBV5-1 and TRBJ2-5, reads KAGVTQTPRYLIKTRGQQVTLSCSPISGHRSVSWYQQTPGQGLQFLFEYFSETQRNKGNFPGRFSGRQFSNSRSEMNVSTLELGDSALYLCASSLWRAEETQYFGPGTRLLVL.

By share, this clonotype ranks as medium-sized. This chain uses TRBV7-2 with TRBJ2-7; the D is unclear. This CDR3 is built from 16 residues. Trimming left V 1 base short and J 2 bases short, with 15 bases between. CDR1 and CDR2 from the germline V gene are SGHTA and FQGNSA. CDR3 loop: CASSLVAERPPYEQYF. The CDR3 DNA sequence: TGTGCCAGCAGCTTAGTCGCGGAGCGACCCCCCTACGAGCAGTACTTC.

This clonotype ranks as hyperexpanded. The rearrangement joins TRBV28 to TRBJ2-3; D perhaps matches TRBD1 (6 bases). The germline V gene encodes CDR1 MDHEN and CDR2 SYDVKM. This CDR3 comprises 15 residues. Trimming cost V 7 bases and J 4 bases, with 18 bases left between them. DNA for the CDR3: TGTGCCAGCATAAAAGGGGCAGGGGAATCAGATACGCAGTATTTT. Protein product: CASIKGAGESDTQYF.

This clonotype is classed as medium-sized. A much more abundant neighbour one base away suggests this may be a read error. The V call is TRBV3-1, the J call TRBJ1-1; TRBD1 might be the D (5 bases). Germline V CDR1 and CDR2: LGHDT, YNNKEL (reference sequence). The length of the CDR3 is 16 residues. The DNA for the CDR3 is TGTGCCACCAGCCAAGAGACAGAGCTACCTAGCACTGAAGCTTTCTTT. This translates into CATSQETELPSTEAFF.